These T cell receptor beta chains were read from a single sample in a study of cytotoxic CD8 clonotypes in ibrutinib-treated CLL. TCRdb keeps only in-frame clones here, not all; method: immunoSEQ multiplex PCR. The sample records 90,000 to 100,000 clones, 60% to 80% being singletons. The sample was PBMCs, taken after 12 months of ibrutinib treatment. These TCRs come from a human donor with chronic lymphocytic leukemia. Both conserved end residues are part of each CDR3. A D gene is named only where the DNA matches it firmly. Rows may omit the clone size; those that give it use once, few, many or a size class.

d_gene: TRBD2; j_gene: TRBJ2-1; v_gene: TRBV27; abundance: .; len: 16; CDR3nt: TGTGCCAGCAGTTCCCTCGCGGGGGACTCCTACAATGAGCAGTTCTTC; CDR3aa: CASSSLAGDSYNEQFF
d_gene: .; j_gene: TRBJ1-5; v_gene: TRBV19; abundance: .; len: 16; CDR3nt: TGTGCCAGTAGTTTTTCAGGGACCTATCCCACTCAGCCCCAGCATTTT; CDR3aa: CASSFSGTYPTQPQHF
d_gene: TRBD2; j_gene: TRBJ2-5; v_gene: TRBV7-2; abundance: .; len: 18; CDR3nt: TGTGCCAGCAGCCGTAGAGGGGCTAGCGGGGGCCAAGGGGAGACCCAGTACTTC; CDR3aa: CASSRRGASGGQGETQYF
d_gene: .; j_gene: TRBJ1-5; v_gene: TRBV6-1; abundance: few; len: 14; CDR3nt: TGTGCCAGCAGTGAATTGGAGGAAATTCAGCCCCAGCATTTT; CDR3aa: CASSELEEIQPQHF
d_gene: TRBD1; j_gene: TRBJ1-2; v_gene: TRBV5-1; abundance: .; len: 13; CDR3nt: TGCGCCAGCAGCTTGGACTTGAGGACAGGGCACACCTTC; CDR3aa: CASSLDLRTGHTF
d_gene: .; j_gene: TRBJ2-1; v_gene: TRBV11-3; abundance: .; len: 15; CDR3nt: TGTGCCAGCAGCTTAGATCGTGAGATCCACAATGAGCAGTTCTTC; CDR3aa: CASSLDREIHNEQFF
d_gene: .; j_gene: TRBJ1-2; v_gene: TRBV30; abundance: few; len: 12; CDR3nt: TGTGCCTGGAGTGGGTCGCACTATGGCTACACCTTC; CDR3aa: CAWSGSHYGYTF
d_gene: .; j_gene: TRBJ2-7; v_gene: TRBV5-1; abundance: once; len: 16; CDR3nt: TGCGCCAGCAGCTTGTCGAATCAGGGGCAGGGGCACGAGCAGTACTTC; CDR3aa: CASSLSNQGQGHEQYF
d_gene: .; j_gene: TRBJ1-5; v_gene: TRBV19; abundance: .; len: 14; CDR3nt: TGTGCCAGTAGTATCGGGGCGATGAATCAGCCCCAGCATTTT; CDR3aa: CASSIGAMNQPQHF
d_gene: .; j_gene: TRBJ2-7; v_gene: TRBV4-1; abundance: .; len: 15; CDR3nt: TGCGCCAGCAGCCCTAATTCCCTCCTGCACTACGAGCAGTACTTC; CDR3aa: CASSPNSLLHYEQYF
d_gene: .; j_gene: TRBJ2-7; v_gene: TRBV27; abundance: .; len: 12; CDR3nt: TGTGCCAGCAGTGAAAACTACTACGAGCAGTACTTC; CDR3aa: CASSENYYEQYF
d_gene: .; j_gene: TRBJ2-5; v_gene: TRBV5-1; abundance: .; len: 16; CDR3nt: TGCGCCAGCAGCTTCCAAAGGTCTCCACCCCCAGAGACCCAGTACTTC; CDR3aa: CASSFQRSPPPETQYF
d_gene: .; j_gene: TRBJ1-2; v_gene: TRBV4-3; abundance: .; len: 13; CDR3nt: TGCGCCAGCAGCCAAGATCCCGAACAGGGCTACACCTTC; CDR3aa: CASSQDPEQGYTF
d_gene: TRBD1; j_gene: TRBJ1-5; v_gene: TRBV28; abundance: .; len: 14; CDR3nt: TGTGCCAGCAGCCGAGGGACAGGGGGTCAGCCCCAGCATTTT; CDR3aa: CASSRGTGGQPQHF
d_gene: TRBD1; j_gene: TRBJ2-5; v_gene: TRBV18; abundance: .; len: 15; CDR3nt: TGTGCCAGCTCACCACCGGGCAGGGGGATAGAGACCCAGTACTTC; CDR3aa: CASSPPGRGIETQYF
d_gene: TRBD1; j_gene: TRBJ1-4; v_gene: TRBV7-9; abundance: few; len: 16; CDR3nt: TGTGCCAGCAGCCGCCGAACCGGGACAGGGTGGGAAAAACTGTTTTTT; CDR3aa: CASSRRTGTGWEKLFF
d_gene: .; j_gene: TRBJ2-3; v_gene: TRBV6-6; abundance: once; len: 15; CDR3nt: TGTGCCAGCAGTACCCCTCGGGGGGCCACAGATACGCAGTATTTT; CDR3aa: CASSTPRGATDTQYF
d_gene: TRBD1; j_gene: TRBJ1-2; v_gene: TRBV6-1; abundance: .; len: 16; CDR3nt: TGTGCCAGCAGTGAAGCGCGAGACAGGGGGGACTATGGCTACACCTTC; CDR3aa: CASSEARDRGDYGYTF
d_gene: .; j_gene: TRBJ1-4; v_gene: TRBV7-9; abundance: .; len: 18; CDR3nt: TGTGCCACCACGCCGAGAGTTTTATCGGGGGCAGGAGAAGAAAAACTGTTTTTT; CDR3aa: CATTPRVLSGAGEEKLFF
d_gene: .; j_gene: TRBJ1-5; v_gene: TRBV5-6; abundance: few; len: 13; CDR3nt: TGTGCCAGCAGCTTGGTGGGCAATCAGCCCCAGCATTTT; CDR3aa: CASSLVGNQPQHF
d_gene: .; j_gene: TRBJ2-3; v_gene: TRBV14; abundance: .; len: 15; CDR3nt: TGTGCCAGCAGCCCAAGATCGGGGGGCGTGGGTACGCAGTATTTT; CDR3aa: CASSPRSGGVGTQYF
d_gene: .; j_gene: TRBJ2-7; v_gene: TRBV5-1; abundance: once; len: 13; CDR3nt: TGCGCCAGCAGCTCGGGCCCCCCATACGAGCAGTACTTC; CDR3aa: CASSSGPPYEQYF
d_gene: TRBD1; j_gene: TRBJ1-1; v_gene: TRBV11-3; abundance: .; len: 17; CDR3nt: TGTGCCAGCAGCTTATCCCCCGGGCAGGGGGTGAACACTGAAGCTTTCTTT; CDR3aa: CASSLSPGQGVNTEAFF
d_gene: .; j_gene: TRBJ1-5; v_gene: TRBV30; abundance: .; len: 15; CDR3nt: TGTGCCTGGAACCCCACTTGGAATAGCAATCAGCCCCAGCATTTT; CDR3aa: CAWNPTWNSNQPQHF
d_gene: .; j_gene: TRBJ2-5; v_gene: TRBV14; abundance: .; len: 15; CDR3nt: TGTGCCAGCAGCCCCATCGGGAGCAAGTTGGAGACCCAGTACTTC; CDR3aa: CASSPIGSKLETQYF
d_gene: .; j_gene: TRBJ2-3; v_gene: TRBV30; abundance: .; len: 11; CDR3nt: TGTGCTAAAGATCTCGGAGATACGCAGTATTTT; CDR3aa: CAKDLGDTQYF
d_gene: TRBD1; j_gene: TRBJ2-4; v_gene: TRBV7-9; abundance: .; len: 13; CDR3nt: TGTGCCAGCAGGGGGACAGAGAAAAACATTCAGTACTTC; CDR3aa: CASRGTEKNIQYF
d_gene: TRBD1; j_gene: TRBJ2-1; v_gene: TRBV19; abundance: few; len: 15; CDR3nt: TGTGCCAGTATGGTTCCAGGGGGAACGAACAATGAGCAGTTCTTC; CDR3aa: CASMVPGGTNNEQFF
d_gene: .; j_gene: TRBJ1-1; v_gene: TRBV7-2; abundance: .; len: 14; CDR3nt: TGTGCCAGCAGCCCCGGACAGAGGAACACTGAAGCTTTCTTT; CDR3aa: CASSPGQRNTEAFF
d_gene: .; j_gene: TRBJ1-2; v_gene: TRBV5-6; abundance: .; len: 14; CDR3nt: TGTGCCAGCAGCACCGGGACATTCGTTTATGGCTACACCTTC; CDR3aa: CASSTGTFVYGYTF
d_gene: .; j_gene: TRBJ1-1; v_gene: TRBV11-3; abundance: .; len: 13; CDR3nt: TGTGCCAGCAGCTTATGGGGGACGGCTGAAGCTTTCTTT; CDR3aa: CASSLWGTAEAFF
d_gene: .; j_gene: TRBJ1-2; v_gene: TRBV29-1; abundance: .; len: 12; CDR3nt: TGCAGCGTTGTTCCGGACGTCTACTTCTACACCTTC; CDR3aa: CSVVPDVYFYTF
d_gene: .; j_gene: TRBJ2-7; v_gene: TRBV7-2; abundance: .; len: 14; CDR3nt: TGTGCCAGCAGCTACCCGGCTAGCGTCTTAGAGCAGTACTTC; CDR3aa: CASSYPASVLEQYF
d_gene: TRBD2; j_gene: TRBJ2-1; v_gene: TRBV10-3; abundance: .; len: 13; CDR3nt: TGTGCCATGTCTAGCGGGGAAGACAATGAGCAGTTCTTC; CDR3aa: CAMSSGEDNEQFF
d_gene: .; j_gene: TRBJ1-1; v_gene: TRBV18; abundance: .; len: 14; CDR3nt: TGTGCCAGCTCACCTAGAAGGGGCGCGACTGAAGCTTTCTTT; CDR3aa: CASSPRRGATEAFF
d_gene: TRBD1; j_gene: TRBJ2-7; v_gene: TRBV5-4; abundance: .; len: 14; CDR3nt: TGTGCCAGCAGCCTGGACAGGGGGGCCTACGAGCAGTACTTC; CDR3aa: CASSLDRGAYEQYF
d_gene: .; j_gene: TRBJ2-7; v_gene: TRBV7-9; abundance: .; len: 12; CDR3nt: TGTGCCAGCGGTCGAGACTCCTACGAGCAGTACTTC; CDR3aa: CASGRDSYEQYF
d_gene: TRBD2; j_gene: TRBJ2-2; v_gene: TRBV14; abundance: .; len: 16; CDR3nt: TGTGCCAGCAGCAACCTGGGACTAGCGAACACCGGGGAGCTGTTTTTT; CDR3aa: CASSNLGLANTGELFF
d_gene: .; j_gene: TRBJ2-7; v_gene: TRBV5-6; abundance: .; len: 14; CDR3nt: TGTGCCAGCAGTAGGACAGAATTTGGGTACGAGCAGTACTTC; CDR3aa: CASSRTEFGYEQYF
d_gene: .; j_gene: TRBJ1-3; v_gene: TRBV9; abundance: few; len: 15; CDR3nt: TGTGCCAGCAGCGTAGATCGGGGATCTTGGAACACCATATATTTT; CDR3aa: CASSVDRGSWNTIYF